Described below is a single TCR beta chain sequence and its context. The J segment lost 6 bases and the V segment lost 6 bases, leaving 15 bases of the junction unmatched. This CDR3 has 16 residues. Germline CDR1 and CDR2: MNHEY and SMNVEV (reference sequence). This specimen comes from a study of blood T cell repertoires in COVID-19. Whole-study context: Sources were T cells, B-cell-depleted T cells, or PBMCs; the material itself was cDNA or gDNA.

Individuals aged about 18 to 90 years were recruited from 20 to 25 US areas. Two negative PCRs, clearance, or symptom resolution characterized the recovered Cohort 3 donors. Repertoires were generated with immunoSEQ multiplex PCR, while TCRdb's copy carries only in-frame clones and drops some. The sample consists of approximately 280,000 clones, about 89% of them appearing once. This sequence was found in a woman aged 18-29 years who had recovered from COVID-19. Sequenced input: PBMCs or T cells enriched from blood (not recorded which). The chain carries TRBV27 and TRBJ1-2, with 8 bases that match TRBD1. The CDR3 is CASRPLDRVEIDGYTF. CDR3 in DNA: TGTGCCAGCAGACCCTTGGACAGGGTGGAGATCGATGGCTACACCTTC.